The 20 T cell receptor beta chains reported below all come from one sample, sequenced in a study of blood T cells in healthy people across ages. Alongside a J-beta primer mix, a sample-barcoded 5' primer served in a second PCR lasting roughly 6 to 11 cycles. TCRdb used MiXCR to reprocess the 5' RACE reads, holding one entry per CDR3 protein. The sample carries approximately 1,700,000 distinct CDR3 sequences, about 39% recorded once. The sequencing input was blood. The receptors stem from a human donor in good health.

In this sample, this clonotype turned up a few times. The chain links TRBV6-1 to TRBJ1-5; 8 bases map to TRBD1. Germline values: CDR1 MNHNS, CDR2 SASEGT. V shed 4 bases, J shed 6 bases, and the junction held 8 bases outside the gene matches. The CDR3 extends over 15 amino acids. The CDR3 region is CASSALTGGGQPQHF. CDR3 DNA sequence: TGTGCCAGCAGTGCACTCACAGGGGGGGGTCAGCCCCAGCATTTT.

In its sample, this clonotype was seen a few times. J is TRBJ1-1 and V is TRBV12-3 or TRBV12-4, with no clear D. CDR3 length: 14 amino acids. Trimming removed 3 bases at V and 3 bases at J, with 11 bases between. The CDR3 region is CASSLAFGYTEAFF. CDR3 sequence (DNA): TGTGCCAGCAGTTTGGCTTTTGGTTACACTGAAGCTTTCTTT.

This clonotype appeared many times. One end of the junction does not line up with germline, which may come from a read error. The chain joins TRBV7-2 to TRBJ2-7; the D gene could be TRBD1 or TRBD2 (6 bases each). Germline lookup yields CDR1 SGHTA and CDR2 FQGNSA. The CDR3 loop spans 14 amino acids. The chain's CDR3 is CASSLASGAYEQYF. The CDR3 DNA follows: TGCGCCAGTAGTCTCGCCTCGGGGGCTTACGAGCAGTACTTC.

The gene calls are TRBV2 and TRBJ1-5; perhaps TRBD1 as D (6 bases). This CDR3 comprises 14 residues. Germline V gives CDR1 SNHLY, CDR2 FYNNEI. Trimming removed 5 bases from V and 1 base from J, with 9 bases in between. The CDR3 coding sequence is TGTGCCAGCAGTAAGGGGGACAGCAATCAGCCCCAGCATTTT. Translated: CASSKGDSNQPQHF. Together with reference TRBV2 and TRBJ1-5, the CDR3 gives the full variable domain: EPEVTQTPSHQVTQMGQEVILRCVPISNHLYFYWYRQILGQKVEFLVSFYNNEISEKSEIFDDQFSVERPDGSNFTLKIRSTKLEDSAMYFCASSKGDSNQPQHFGDGTRLSIL.

The chain is built from TRBV9 and TRBJ2-1, with D possibly being TRBD1 (6 bases). Trimming cost V 3 bases and J 6 bases, with 16 bases left between them. In germline, CDR1 is SGDLS, CDR2 YYNGEE. The length of the CDR3 is 15 residues. CDR3 amino acids: CASSAGARSGNEQFF. The CDR3, as DNA: TGTGCCAGCAGCGCAGGGGCACGGTCGGGCAATGAGCAGTTCTTC.

The rearrangement uses TRBV15 and TRBJ1-1; 9 bases are shared with TRBD1. Germline assignment: CDR1 LNHNV and CDR2 YYDKDF (reference sequence). J was trimmed by 1 base and V by 4 bases; bases with no gene match: 13. The CDR3 loop spans 18 amino acids. The chain's CDR3 is CATSTLTGTGSKNTEAFF. The DNA of the CDR3 is TGTGCCACCAGCACTCTTACCGGGACAGGGAGCAAGAACACTGAAGCTTTCTTT.

The chain carries TRBV11-2 and TRBJ2-7, with 7 nucleotides matching TRBD1. The V and J ends lost 5 bases and 6 bases, in that order; junction bases with no gene match: 10. Germline CDR1 is SGHAT and CDR2 is FQNNGV. The CDR3 spans 14 residues. CDR3 amino acids: CASSTTGTASEQYF. The CDR3 region has the DNA TGTGCCAGCAGCACAACCGGGACAGCGTCCGAGCAGTACTTC.

The table lists this clonotype with a count of one. This rearrangement joins TRBV28 to TRBJ2-1, with 8 bases identical to TRBD1. Trimming cost V 6 bases and J 2 bases; bases outside gene matches: 3. The V gene's germline CDR1 is MDHEN and CDR2 SYDVKM. The CDR3 is made up of 14 amino acids. In DNA, the CDR3 is TGTGCCAGCAGGAAACAGGGGGCCTACAATGAGCAGTTCTTC. Encoded protein: CASRKQGAYNEQFF.

As regards this clonotype: Since the CDR3 does not end with the conserved phenylalanine or tryptophan, this likely comes from a read error. The chain has TRBV6-5 and TRBJ1-2, with D uncertain. Trimming took off 5 bases at V and 5 bases at J, with 12 bases between the two ends. The CDR3 covers 13 residues. Germline V CDR1 and CDR2: MNHEY, SVGAGI. The CDR3 loop reads CASSQTILYGYTV. Written as DNA, the CDR3 is TGTGCCAGCAGTCAAACGATTTTATATGGCTACACCGTC.

The rearrangement joins TRBV5-1 to TRBJ1-1; TRBD1 is a possible D gene (6 bases). V lost 4 bases and J 5 bases, leaving 12 bases between the germline ends. CDR3 size: 13 residues. From germline, CDR1 is SGHRS and CDR2 YFSETQ. This chain's CDR3 is CASSPGGQTEAFF. The DNA of the CDR3 is TGCGCCAGCAGCCCTGGGGGGCAGACTGAAGCTTTCTTT.

The CDR3 loop reads CASSPVTTGLAGTDTQYF. For the CDR3, the DNA is TGTGCCAGCAGCCCAGTGACGACAGGGCTAGCGGGGACAGATACGCAGTATTTT. The rearrangement joins TRBV7-2 to TRBJ2-3, with 9 bases fitting TRBD2. The germline CDR1 and CDR2 sequences are SGHTA and FQGNSA. CDR3 length equals 18 residues. J lost 3 bases, V lost 5 bases, and 15 bases had no gene match. Full variable domain (missing parts from reference TRBV7-2 and TRBJ2-3): GAGVSQSPSNKVTEKGKDVELRCDPISGHTALYWYRQSLGQGLEFLIYFQGNSAPDKSGLPSDRFSAERTGGSVSTLTIQRTQQEDSAVYLCASSPVTTGLAGTDTQYFGPGTRLTVL.

The J gene is TRBJ2-1, the V gene TRBV4-3; D is ambiguous. The CDR3 is 14 residues long. V was cut by 4 bases and J by 8 bases, with 15 bases left in between. CDR1 and CDR2 (germline): LGHNA, YSLEER. The chain's CDR3 is CASSLNQNWDEQFF. The CDR3 bases are TGCGCCAGCAGCCTAAACCAGAATTGGGATGAGCAGTTCTTC.

The V gene is TRBV28, the J gene TRBJ1-5, with 8 positions matching TRBD1. The junction had 10 bases not matched to a gene; V was cut back by 6 bases and J by 12 bases. CDR1 MDHEN and CDR2 SYDVKM come from the germline V gene. The CDR3 is made up of 13 amino acids. The CDR3 region is CASRTGGPGLQHF. The CDR3 nucleotides read TGTGCCAGCAGAACAGGGGGACCTGGGCTCCAGCATTTT.

The chain links TRBV6-2 or TRBV6-3 to TRBJ1-1, with a weak D call TRBD1 (6 bases). The CDR3 consists of 15 residues. Germline CDR1 reads MNHEY; CDR2 reads SVGEGT. V was pared by 2 bases and J by 5 bases, with 15 bases between. CDR3 nucleotides: TGTGCCAGCAGTTACCACCCAGGGAGGGGGACTGAAGCTTTCTTT. It is translated as CASSYHPGRGTEAFF.

This clonotype was observed a few times. The J gene is TRBJ2-5, the V gene TRBV6-6; weak D call: TRBD1 (6 bases). Germline values: CDR1 MNHNY, CDR2 SVGAGI (reference sequence). V lost 6 bases, J lost 4 bases, and 15 bases lay in between. The CDR3 length is 14 residues. CDR3 coding DNA: TGTGCCAGCAGAACTAACCCCAGGGGAGAGACCCAGTACTTC. It translates to CASRTNPRGETQYF.

In DNA form, the CDR3 reads TGTGCCACCAGCAGAGGGAATCCTTACAATGAGCAGTACTTC. Translating it yields CATSRGNPYNEQYF. The chain links TRBV15 to TRBJ2-4; D not certain. CDR3 length: 14 amino acids. V was shortened by 1 base and J by 13 bases, with 17 bases between the two germline ends. Germline V lookup: CDR1 LNHNV, CDR2 YYDKDF (reference sequence).

The rearrangement links TRBV5-1 to TRBJ2-3; a possible D gene is TRBD2 (6 bases). The CDR3 has 16 amino acids. The germline V gene encodes CDR1 SGHRS and CDR2 YFSETQ. V was trimmed by 0 bases and J by 2 bases, leaving 13 bases between them. The CDR3 loop reads CASSLARVAATDTQYF. DNA of the CDR3: TGCGCCAGCAGCTTGGCCAGGGTAGCGGCCACAGATACGCAGTATTTT. The full variable domain, completed using reference TRBV5-1 and TRBJ2-3, is KAGVTQTPRYLIKTRGQQVTLSCSPISGHRSVSWYQQTPGQGLQFLFEYFSETQRNKGNFPGRFSGRQFSNSRSEMNVSTLELGDSALYLCASSLARVAATDTQYFGPGTRLTVL.

V is TRBV4-3 and J is TRBJ1-1; no reliable D call. From germline, CDR1 is LGHNA and CDR2 YSLEER. The CDR3 runs to 14 residues. V lost 0 bases and J lost 10, with 15 bases in between. The CDR3 here is CASSQDIEGMAAFF. Here the CDR3 DNA reads TGCGCCAGCAGCCAAGATATAGAGGGTATGGCAGCTTTCTTT.

This clonotype was observed a handful of times. A junction boundary mismatches the germline segment, possibly from a read error. The chain combines TRBV24-1 with TRBJ2-1, with 8 bases identical to TRBD1. Germline CDR1 KGHDR, CDR2 SFDVKD. The CDR3 is 14 residues long. The CDR3 DNA reads TGTGCCGCCAGTGGGACAGGTCCCTACAATGAGCAGTTCTTC. Translation: CAASGTGPYNEQFF.

This chain links TRBV6-6 with TRBJ2-7; unclear D gene. The CDR3 covers 14 residues. Per the germline V gene, CDR1 is MNHNY and CDR2 is SVGAGI (reference sequence). V gave up 10 bases and J gave up 0 bases, with 16 bases separating them. In DNA, the CDR3 is TGTGCCAACGCTCCCGTAGTCAACTCCTACGAGCAGTACTTC. This encodes CANAPVVNSYEQYF.